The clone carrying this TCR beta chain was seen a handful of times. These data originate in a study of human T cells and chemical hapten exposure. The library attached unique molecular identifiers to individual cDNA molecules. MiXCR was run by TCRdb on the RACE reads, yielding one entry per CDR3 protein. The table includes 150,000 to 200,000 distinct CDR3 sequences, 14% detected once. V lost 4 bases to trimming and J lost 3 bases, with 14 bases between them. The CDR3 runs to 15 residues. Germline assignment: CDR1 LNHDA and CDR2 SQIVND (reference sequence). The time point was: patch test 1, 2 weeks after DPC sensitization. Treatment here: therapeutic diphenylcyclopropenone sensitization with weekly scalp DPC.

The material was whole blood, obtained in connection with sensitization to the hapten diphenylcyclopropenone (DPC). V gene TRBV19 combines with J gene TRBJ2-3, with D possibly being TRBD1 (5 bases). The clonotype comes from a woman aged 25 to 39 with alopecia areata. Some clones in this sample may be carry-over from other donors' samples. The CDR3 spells CASSTGFVRTDTQYF. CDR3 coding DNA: TGTGCCAGTAGTACAGGGTTTGTCCGAACAGATACGCAGTATTTT.